This TCR beta chain appears in the sequencing data of a study of early T cells in non-severe SARS-CoV-2 infection. The wider study: Bulk RNA isolated from unsorted whole blood underwent sequencing; chains were not paired.

A few counts support this clonotype. Its cognate antigen is unknown. The junction departs from germline at one end; a sequencing error may be responsible. Study outcomes and limitations: There was a bias toward anti-spike CD8 responses in VDJdb matching, which missed private and CD4 specificities.

Attachment of unique molecular identifiers was made to individual cDNA molecules. TCRdb independently ran MiXCR on the 5' RACE reads; one entry per CDR3 protein. This table has some 67,000 distinct CDR3 sequences, 9% to 10% appearing once. This TCR was recovered from an adult who was a healthcare worker with PCR-confirmed SARS-CoV-2 infection or an uninfected control (not recorded which). Source: whole blood, taken at baseline.

CDR3 protein: CASSLRSSDNSPLHF. CDR3 coding DNA: TGTGCCAGCAGTCTAAGGAGTTCGGATAACTCACCCCTCCACTTT. V and J are TRBV28 and TRBJ1-6; no definite D call. This CDR3 region has 15 residues. CDR1 and CDR2 (germline): MDHEN, SYDVKM.